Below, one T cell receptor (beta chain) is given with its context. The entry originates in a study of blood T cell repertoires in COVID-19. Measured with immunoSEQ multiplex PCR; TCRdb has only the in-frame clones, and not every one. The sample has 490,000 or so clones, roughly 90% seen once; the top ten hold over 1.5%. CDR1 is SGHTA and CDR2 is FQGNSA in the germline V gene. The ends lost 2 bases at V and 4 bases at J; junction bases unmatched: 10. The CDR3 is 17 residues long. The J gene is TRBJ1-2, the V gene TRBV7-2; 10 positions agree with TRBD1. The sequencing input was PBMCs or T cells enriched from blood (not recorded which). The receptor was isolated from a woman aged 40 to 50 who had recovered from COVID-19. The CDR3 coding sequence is TGTGCCAGCAGCTTAACGGGACAGGGGTTGTATGGCTATGGCTACACCTTC. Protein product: CASSLTGQGLYGYGYTF.